This T cell receptor (beta chain) emerged from a study of cytomegalovirus exposure and HLA in healthy donors. Turning to the study itself: Earlier, 150 million to 200 million T cells were analyzed, and some 120 million unique TCR beta sequences were found among them.

The PCR contained 60 Vbeta and 13 Jbeta primers. Produced via immunoSEQ multiplex PCR; TCRdb's table is partial and in-frame only. The sample table includes tens of thousands of clones. This TCR was recovered from a woman aged 25 to 45 in good health and CMV-seronegative. The specimen was PBMCs.

This chain's CDR3 is CAWSGGINEKLFF. CDR3 in DNA: TGTGCCTGGAGTGGAGGAATTAATGAAAAACTGTTTTTT. V usage is TRBV30 and J usage is TRBJ1-4; unclear D gene. The CDR3 contains 13 residues. The germline CDR1 and CDR2 sequences are GTSNPN and SVGIG (reference sequence). V was pared by 1 base and J by 4 bases, with 7 bases between.